These 22 T cell receptor beta chains share one sample of origin, sequenced in a study of T cells after yellow fever vaccination. TCRdb reprocessed the 5' RACE reads via MiXCR and lists one record per CDR3 protein. Among over 150,000 distinct CDR3 sequences listed, 5.5% to 7.5% were seen once. The sequences come from CD4+ T cells sorted from PBMCs, collected more than 4 days after the first yellow fever vaccination. These receptors were collected from a man aged 18 to 29 who received the YFV17D yellow fever vaccine.

J is TRBJ1-1 and V is TRBV28; a weak D match, TRBD1 (6 bases). Germline CDR1 reads MDHEN; CDR2 reads SYDVKM. The CDR3 consists of 15 residues. Trimming removed 2 bases at V and 1 base at J, with 11 bases between. CDR3 in DNA: TGTGCCAGCAGTTTAAGGGTAGGGGGGAACACTGAAGCTTTCTTT. It encodes CASSLRVGGNTEAFF.

The rearrangement links TRBV5-1 to TRBJ1-2, with D possibly matching TRBD1 (5 bases). Trimming left V 1 base short and J 4 bases short, with 8 bases between. CDR3 length equals 13 residues. The germline CDR1 and CDR2 sequences are SGHRS and YFSETQ. This CDR3 is CASSLTTGYGYTF. The CDR3 DNA sequence: TGCGCCAGCAGCTTGACCACAGGCTATGGCTACACCTTC.

This chain connects TRBV10-3 to TRBJ2-3; D is undetermined. V was clipped by 8 bases and J by 5 bases, with 5 bases between them. The CDR3 covers 10 residues. CDR1 and CDR2 from the germline V gene are ENHRY and SYGVKD. CDR3 sequence: CAIGEDTQYF. The CDR3 bases are TGTGCCATCGGAGAAGATACGCAGTATTTT.

This clonotype was seen only a few times. The chain links TRBV4-2 to TRBJ1-5; no reliable D call. CDR1 is LGHNA and CDR2 is YNFKEQ in the germline V gene. The CDR3 runs to 15 residues. Trimming removed 0 bases at V and 4 bases at J, with 10 bases between. CDR3 DNA sequence: TGTGCCAGCAGCCAAGATCACGAAGAAAATCAGCCCCAGCATTTT. Its translation is CASSQDHEENQPQHF.

This clonotype appeared many times. The chain uses TRBV20-1 and TRBJ2-3, with 8 bases that match TRBD2. This CDR3 has 14 amino acids. Per germline, CDR1 DFQATT and CDR2 SNEGSKA (reference sequence). The CDR3, as DNA: TGCAGGCTCCCCGGGGCGGGGGGTCTGGATACGCAGTATTTT. As protein: CRLPGAGGLDTQYF.

The CDR3 here is CASSLSTGGPHEQFF. The CDR3 nucleotides are TGTGCCAGCAGCTTAAGTACGGGGGGGCCGCATGAGCAGTTCTTC. The J gene is TRBJ2-1, the V gene TRBV7-9, with TRBD2 identical over 8 bases. The germline V gene encodes CDR1 SEHNR and CDR2 FQNEAQ (reference sequence). This CDR3 is built from 15 residues. With V trimmed by 2 bases and J by 8 bases, 8 bases remained unmatched.

J is TRBJ1-2 and V is TRBV1; TRBD1 is the table's D call, not checked against the DNA. TRBV1 counts as a pseudogene. This CDR3 comprises 19 residues. CDR3 coding DNA: TGCACCAGCAGCCAGGGGCCCGGGCAGCTGGTTCCCCCAGTAAATGGCTACACCTTC. Translated, it gives CTSSQGPGQLVPPVNGYTF.

This clonotype was recorded at least ten times. The V and J genes are TRBV20-1 and TRBJ2-7, with D tentatively TRBD1 (6 bases). Germline assignment: CDR1 DFQATT and CDR2 SNEGSKA (reference sequence). The V end lost 4 bases, the J end lost 3 bases, and 10 bases lay between the germline ends. The CDR3 length is 12 residues. CDR3 sequence (DNA): TGCAGTGCTACCGGGACAAACTACGAGCAGTACGTC. It is translated as CSATGTNYEQYV.

The J gene is TRBJ2-1, the V gene TRBV7-2, with D perhaps matching TRBD1 (5 bases). V was pared by 5 bases and J by 9 bases, with 14 bases between. Germline values: CDR1 SGHTA, CDR2 FQGNSA. This CDR3 has 13 residues. The CDR3 bases are TGTGCCAGCAGCCCGCCAGGGCCTACTGAGCAGTTCTTC. Translated: CASSPPGPTEQFF.

There are a few counts of this clonotype. This chain connects TRBV12-5 to TRBJ2-7, with 9 bases fitting TRBD1. Germline assignment: CDR1 LGHNT and CDR2 FRNRAP. This CDR3 comprises 14 residues. V dropped 4 bases and J dropped 6; count of bases not matched to a gene: 7. CDR3 bases: TGTGCTAGTGGTTCCGGGACAGGGATCGGCGAGCAGTACTTC. It translates to CASGSGTGIGEQYF.

This clonotype came up many times. The chain is built from TRBV6-2 or TRBV6-3 and TRBJ2-3, with 9 bases matching TRBD2. The CDR3 has 13 amino acids. V was pared by 6 bases and J by 4 bases, with 2 bases of the junction left unmatched. CDR1 is MNHEY, CDR2 SVGEGT, per germline. CDR3 residues: CASRSSGADTQYF. The DNA of the CDR3 is TGTGCCAGCAGGTCTAGCGGGGCAGATACGCAGTATTTT.

The chain uses TRBV28 and TRBJ2-7; perhaps TRBD1 as D (5 bases). CDR1 and CDR2 from the germline V gene are MDHEN and SYDVKM. The germline V and J ends were trimmed by 4 bases and 0 bases, with 7 bases remaining between them. The length of the CDR3 is 13 residues. CDR3 sequence: CASSSGHSYEQYV. DNA of the CDR3: TGTGCCAGCAGTTCAGGACACTCCTACGAGCAGTACGTC.

This clonotype appeared a few times. The junction shows a germline mismatch at one end, possibly a read error. The V and J genes are TRBV12-3 or TRBV12-4 and TRBJ2-1; 9 nucleotides line up with TRBD2. The CDR3 is made up of 12 amino acids. The CDR3 region has the DNA TGTGCCAGCAGTTTACACGGACTAGCGAGTCGCTTC. Its protein product is CASSLHGLASRF.

This clonotype occurred many times. V usage is TRBV5-1 and J usage is TRBJ2-4; D call uncertain. This CDR3 contains 12 residues. Trimming left V 2 bases short and J 8 bases short, with 8 bases between. Germline V gene data show CDR1 as SGHRS and CDR2 as YFSETQ. CDR3 nucleotides: TGCGCCAGCAGCTTAGGACGGGACATTCAGTACTTC. Translated, it gives CASSLGRDIQYF.

J is TRBJ1-2 and V is TRBV5-1; D perhaps matches TRBD1 (6 bases). Germline CDR1 SGHRS, CDR2 YFSETQ. The CDR3 is made up of 14 amino acids. Trimming left V 0 bases short and J 8 bases short, with 14 bases between. The DNA for the CDR3 is TGCGCCAGCAGCTTGGCCTGGGGGCGAGAAGGCTACACCTTC. Protein sequence: CASSLAWGREGYTF. Together with reference TRBV5-1 and TRBJ1-2, the CDR3 gives the full variable domain: KAGVTQTPRYLIKTRGQQVTLSCSPISGHRSVSWYQQTPGQGLQFLFEYFSETQRNKGNFPGRFSGRQFSNSRSEMNVSTLELGDSALYLCASSLAWGREGYTFGSGTRLTVV.

This clonotype came up a few times. The chain employs TRBV7-9 and TRBJ2-3, with D possibly being TRBD1 (5 bases). V shed 1 base and J shed 8 bases, with 7 bases lying between them. The CDR3 totals 12 residues. CDR1 is SEHNR, CDR2 FQNEAQ, per germline (reference sequence). The CDR3 DNA sequence: TGTGCCAGCAGCTTAGGGGGCGGTACGCAGTATTTT. Its protein product is CASSLGGGTQYF.

This clonotype has ten or more counts. The chain is built from TRBV4-2 and TRBJ1-2; D is possibly TRBD1 (5 bases). The CDR3 totals 15 residues. V was shortened by 0 bases and J by 3 bases, with 11 bases between the two germline ends. Germline V gene lookup returns CDR1 LGHNA and CDR2 YNFKEQ. For the CDR3, the DNA is TGTGCCAGCAGCCAAGAGCTTGACAGCCACTATGGCTACACCTTC. Its translation: CASSQELDSHYGYTF.

This clonotype was recorded at least ten times. The chain is built from TRBV29-1 and TRBJ1-1, with D tentatively TRBD1 (6 bases). V lost 4 bases to trimming and J lost 5 bases, with 14 bases between them. Germline CDR1 SQVTM, CDR2 ANQGSEA. The CDR3 has 13 amino acids. The CDR3 protein is CSVVGGLKTEAFF. The CDR3 DNA reads as TGCAGCGTTGTAGGGGGGTTAAAGACTGAAGCTTTCTTT. Complete variable domain (other parts from reference TRBV29-1 and TRBJ1-1): SAVISQKPSRDICQRGTSLTIQCQVDSQVTMMFWYRQQPGQSLTLIATANQGSEATYESGFVIDKFPISRPNLTFSTLTVSNMSPEDSSIYLCSVVGGLKTEAFFGQGTRLTVV.

The chain is built from TRBV20-1 and TRBJ2-1, with D possibly TRBD2 on 7 matching bases. V lost 6 bases and J lost 4, with 25 bases in between. Germline values: CDR1 DFQATT, CDR2 SNEGSKA (reference sequence). CDR3 size: 17 residues. CDR3 residues: CSAPSQGLGGRYNEQFF. The DNA of the CDR3 is TGCAGTGCCCCATCCCAGGGGCTGGGCGGGAGATACAATGAGCAGTTCTTC.

The chain combines TRBV7-2 with TRBJ1-4; D is unclear. Germline V gene lookup returns CDR1 SGHTA and CDR2 FQGNSA. The V end lost 0 bases, the J end lost 4 bases, and 12 bases lay between the germline ends. CDR3 length: 16 amino acids. CDR3 region: CASSLALRRNNEKLFF. The CDR3 DNA follows: TGTGCCAGCAGCTTAGCGCTTCGACGGAATAATGAAAAACTGTTTTTT.

This clonotype was observed at least ten times. The CDR3 coding sequence is TGCGCCAGCAGCGCTAGCGGGGCAGAGACCCAGTACTTC. Translated, it gives CASSASGAETQYF. The chain recombines TRBV5-1 with TRBJ2-5; 9 bases line up with TRBD2. This CDR3 is 13 amino acids long. V was clipped by 4 bases and J by 4 bases; unmatched bases: 2. Germline lookup yields CDR1 SGHRS and CDR2 YFSETQ.

This clonotype was observed at least ten times. This chain connects TRBV24-1 to TRBJ2-1, with a tentative D call TRBD1 (5 bases). Trimming removed 11 bases at V and 4 bases at J, with 17 bases between. The germline CDR1 and CDR2 sequences are KGHDR and SFDVKD. This CDR3 has 14 residues. CDR3 residues: CAKPPATEYNEQFF. CDR3 DNA sequence: TGTGCCAAACCCCCCGCGACAGAGTACAATGAGCAGTTCTTC.